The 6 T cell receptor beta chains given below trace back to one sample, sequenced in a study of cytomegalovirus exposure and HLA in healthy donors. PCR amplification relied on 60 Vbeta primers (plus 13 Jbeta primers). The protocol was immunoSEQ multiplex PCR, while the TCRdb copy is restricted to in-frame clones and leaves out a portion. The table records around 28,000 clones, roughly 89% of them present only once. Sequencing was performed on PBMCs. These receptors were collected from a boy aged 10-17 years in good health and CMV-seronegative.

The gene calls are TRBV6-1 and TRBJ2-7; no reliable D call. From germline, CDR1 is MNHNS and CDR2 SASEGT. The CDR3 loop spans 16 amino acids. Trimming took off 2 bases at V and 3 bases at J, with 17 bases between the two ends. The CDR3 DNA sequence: TGTGCCAGCAGTGAAAACTACAAAACGCCGGGCTACGAGCAGTACTTC. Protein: CASSENYKTPGYEQYF.

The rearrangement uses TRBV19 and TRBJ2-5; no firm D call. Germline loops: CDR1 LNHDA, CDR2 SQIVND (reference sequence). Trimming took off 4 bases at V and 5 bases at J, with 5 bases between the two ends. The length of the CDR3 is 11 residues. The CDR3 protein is CASSNWETQYF. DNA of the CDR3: TGTGCCAGTAGTAACTGGGAGACCCAGTACTTC. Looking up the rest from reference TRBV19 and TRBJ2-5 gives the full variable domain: DGGITQSPKYLFRKEGQNVTLSCEQNLNHDAMYWYRQDPGQGLRLIYYSQIVNDFQKGDIAEGYSVSREKKESFPLTVTSAQKNPTAFYLCASSNWETQYFGPGTRLLVL.

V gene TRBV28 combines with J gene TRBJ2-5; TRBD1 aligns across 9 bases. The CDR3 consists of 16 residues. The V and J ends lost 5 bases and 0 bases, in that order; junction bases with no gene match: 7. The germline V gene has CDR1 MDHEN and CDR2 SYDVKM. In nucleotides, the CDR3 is TGTGCCAGCAGTAAACAGGGGGCAGGGGACCAAGAGACCCAGTACTTC. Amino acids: CASSKQGAGDQETQYF.

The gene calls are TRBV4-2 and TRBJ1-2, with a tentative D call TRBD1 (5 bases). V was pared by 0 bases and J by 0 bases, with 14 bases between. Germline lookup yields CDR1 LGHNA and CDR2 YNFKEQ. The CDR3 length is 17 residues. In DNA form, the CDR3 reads TGTGCCAGCAGCCAAGATGTGGGGCGGATTGCTAACTATGGCTACACCTTC. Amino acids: CASSQDVGRIANYGYTF.

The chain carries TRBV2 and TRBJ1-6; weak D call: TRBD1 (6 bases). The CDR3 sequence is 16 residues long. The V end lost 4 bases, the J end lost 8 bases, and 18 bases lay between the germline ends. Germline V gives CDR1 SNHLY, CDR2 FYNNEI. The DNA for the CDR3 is TGTGCCAGCAGTGGAGGGTTTGTAGGGGGAGATTCACCCCTCCACTTT. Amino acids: CASSGGFVGGDSPLHF.

The CDR3 sequence is CASSQGGLSTGELFF. CDR3 nucleotides: TGTGCCAGCAGCCAAGGTGGGCTCAGCACCGGGGAGCTGTTTTTT. V gene TRBV4-2 combines with J gene TRBJ2-2; D gene uncertain. The V gene's germline CDR1 is LGHNA and CDR2 YNFKEQ. Trimming stripped 1 base from V and 4 bases from J, with 10 bases between. CDR3 length: 15 residues.